Sequencing of this TCR beta chain was carried out in a study of shared clonotypes between healthy human individuals. Clones were sequenced by immunoSEQ multiplex PCR, and TCRdb holds only the in-frame ones, with some missing. Among hundreds of thousands of clones listed, about 95% were seen once. A note on this clone: As yet, its antigen is unknown.

Findings and caveats of the study: Compared with memory subsets, naive subsets generally had larger estimated richness. Relative to their counterparts shared across all four donors, non-shared clonotypes exhibited diminished generation probabilities. The represented genetic and exposure-history diversity was limited by the small number of donors.

Trimming removed 6 bases from V and 4 bases from J, with 23 bases in between. The germline gives CDR1 MDHEN, CDR2 SYDVKM. The CDR3 contains 17 residues. Cells designated naive CD8 were CD45RO-negative and were positively selected for CCR7, with terminally differentiated effector memory CD45RA+ cells excluded. Every donor, a Caucasian adult, lived in Nashville, Tennessee. The specimen was naive CD8+ T cells sorted from blood. V and J are TRBV28 and TRBJ2-3, with a weak D call TRBD1 (6 bases). This clonotype originated in a woman under 40 in good health. The CDR3 region is CASRLRPTWGLPDTQYF. CDR3 coding DNA: TGTGCCAGCAGATTGAGACCAACGTGGGGGCTTCCAGATACGCAGTATTTT. Together with reference TRBV28 and TRBJ2-3, the CDR3 gives the full variable domain: DVKVTQSSRYLVKRTGEKVFLECVQDMDHENMFWYRQDPGLGLRLIYFSYDVKMKEKGDIPEGYSVSREKKERFSLILESASTNQTSMYLCASRLRPTWGLPDTQYFGPGTRLTVL.